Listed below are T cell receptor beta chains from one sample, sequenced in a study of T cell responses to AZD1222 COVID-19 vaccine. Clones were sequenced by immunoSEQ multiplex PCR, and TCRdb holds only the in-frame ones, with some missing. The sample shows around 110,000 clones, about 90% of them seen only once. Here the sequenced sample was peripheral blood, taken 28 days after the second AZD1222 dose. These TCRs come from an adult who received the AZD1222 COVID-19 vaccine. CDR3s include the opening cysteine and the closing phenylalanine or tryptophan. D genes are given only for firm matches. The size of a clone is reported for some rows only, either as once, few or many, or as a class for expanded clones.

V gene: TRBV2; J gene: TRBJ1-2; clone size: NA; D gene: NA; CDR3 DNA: TGTGCCAGCCCCCAGGGGCCTAGGGGCTACACCTTC; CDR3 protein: CASPQGPRGYTF
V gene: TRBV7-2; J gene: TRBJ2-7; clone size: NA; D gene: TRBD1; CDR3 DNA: TGTGCCAGCAGCATAGGACAGGGGTCCTACGAGCAGTACTTC; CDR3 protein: CASSIGQGSYEQYF
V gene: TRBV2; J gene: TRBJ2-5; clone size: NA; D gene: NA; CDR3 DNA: TGTGCCAGCAGTCAAGGGCTGGGGCAGCAAGAGACCCAGTACTTC; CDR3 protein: CASSQGLGQQETQYF
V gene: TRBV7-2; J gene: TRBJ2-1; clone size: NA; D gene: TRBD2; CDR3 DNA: TGTGCCAGCAGCTTAGCGATTACCACTAGCGGGAGGTCCTACAATGAGCAGTTCTTC; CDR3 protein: CASSLAITTSGRSYNEQFF
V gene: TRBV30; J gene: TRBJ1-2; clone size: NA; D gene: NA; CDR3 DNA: TGTGCCCACGGAAACTATGGCTACACCTTC; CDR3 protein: CAHGNYGYTF
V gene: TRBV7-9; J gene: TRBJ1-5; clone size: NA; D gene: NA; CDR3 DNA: TGTGCCAGCAGCTTATCAGGCAATCAGCCCCAGCATTTT; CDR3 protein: CASSLSGNQPQHF
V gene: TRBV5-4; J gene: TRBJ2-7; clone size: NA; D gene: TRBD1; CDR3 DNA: TGTGCCAGCAGCTCGGGACAGGGATTTTACGAGCAGTACTTC; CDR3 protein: CASSSGQGFYEQYF
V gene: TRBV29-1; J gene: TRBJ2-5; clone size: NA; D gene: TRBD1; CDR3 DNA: TGCAGCGTTGGGTCCGGGACAGAAGAGACCCAGTACTTC; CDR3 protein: CSVGSGTEETQYF
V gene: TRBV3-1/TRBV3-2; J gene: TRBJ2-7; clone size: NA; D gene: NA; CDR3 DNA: TGTGCCAGCAGCCAAGAAGGCTCCGAGCAGTACTTC; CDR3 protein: CASSQEGSEQYF
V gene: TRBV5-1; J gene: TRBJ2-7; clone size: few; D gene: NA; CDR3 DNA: TGCGCCAGCAGTAGGGGCTCGTCGCGGGATTTACTGACCTACGAGCAGTACTTC; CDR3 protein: CASSRGSSRDLLTYEQYF
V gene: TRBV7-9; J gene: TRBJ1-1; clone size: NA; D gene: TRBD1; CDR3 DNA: TGTGCCAGCAGCTTGACGAGGGGGACAGGGCACATGAACACTGAAGCTTTCTTT; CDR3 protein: CASSLTRGTGHMNTEAFF
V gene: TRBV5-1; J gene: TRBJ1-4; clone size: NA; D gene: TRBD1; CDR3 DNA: TGCGCCAGCAGCTTCACCGGACAGGGAGCTAATGAAAAACTGTTTTTT; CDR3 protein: CASSFTGQGANEKLFF
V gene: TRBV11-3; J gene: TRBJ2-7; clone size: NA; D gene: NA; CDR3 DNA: TGTGCCAGCAGCCCGGCTGCCTCCGACGAGCAGTACTTC; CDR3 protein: CASSPAASDEQYF
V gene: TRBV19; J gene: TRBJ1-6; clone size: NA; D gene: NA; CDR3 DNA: TGTGCCAGTAGTATAGGACCGACAAATTCACCCCTCCACTTT; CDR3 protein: CASSIGPTNSPLHF
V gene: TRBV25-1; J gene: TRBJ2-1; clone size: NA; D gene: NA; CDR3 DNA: TGTGCCAGCAGTGAATATATTCGGCAGGGACCATACAATGAGCAGTTCTTC; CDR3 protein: CASSEYIRQGPYNEQFF
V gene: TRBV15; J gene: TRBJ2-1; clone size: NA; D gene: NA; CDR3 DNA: TGTGCCACCAGCAGAAGACATCCCTACAATGAGCAGTTCTTC; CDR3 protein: CATSRRHPYNEQFF
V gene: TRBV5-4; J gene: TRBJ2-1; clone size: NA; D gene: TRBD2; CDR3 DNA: TGTGCCAGCAGTTCACTAGCGGGACCCTACAATGAGCAGTTCTTC; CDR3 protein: CASSSLAGPYNEQFF
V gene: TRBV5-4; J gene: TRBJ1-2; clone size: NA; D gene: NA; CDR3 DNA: TGTGCCAGCAGCTTGAACGGCCGCCCCTATGGCTACACCTTC; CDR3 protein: CASSLNGRPYGYTF
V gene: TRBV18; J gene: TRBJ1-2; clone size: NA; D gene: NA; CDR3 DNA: TGTGCCAGCTCACCCGAGGGGGGCGGCTACACCTTC; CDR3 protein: CASSPEGGGYTF
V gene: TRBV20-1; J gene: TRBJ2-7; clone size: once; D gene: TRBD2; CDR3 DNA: TGCAGTGCTTCCATAGCGGGAGTATTGTACTTC; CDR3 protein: CSASIAGVLYF
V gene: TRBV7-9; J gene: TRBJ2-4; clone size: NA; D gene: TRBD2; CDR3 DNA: TGTGCCAGCAGCTTGGCGGGAGGTATTGGAAACATTCAGTACTTC; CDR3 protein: CASSLAGGIGNIQYF
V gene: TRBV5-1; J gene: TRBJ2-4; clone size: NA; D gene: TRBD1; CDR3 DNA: TGCGCCAGCAGCCCCGGGGAGGACAGGGGGCGGGAAAACATTCAGTACTTC; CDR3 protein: CASSPGEDRGRENIQYF
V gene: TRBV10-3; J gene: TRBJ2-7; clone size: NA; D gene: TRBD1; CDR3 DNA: TGTGCCATCAGTGAGCGACAGGGCGACGAGCAGTACTTC; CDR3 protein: CAISERQGDEQYF
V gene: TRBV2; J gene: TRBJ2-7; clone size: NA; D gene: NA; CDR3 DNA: TGTGCCAGCAAACGTTCCTACGAGCAGTACTTC; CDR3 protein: CASKRSYEQYF
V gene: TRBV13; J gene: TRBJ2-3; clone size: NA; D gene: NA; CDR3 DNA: TGTGCCAGCAGCTTAGGAGTGGTAGATACGCAGTATTTT; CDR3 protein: CASSLGVVDTQYF
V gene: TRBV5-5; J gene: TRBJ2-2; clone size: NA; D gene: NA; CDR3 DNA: TGTGCCAGCAGCCTGCTCTCGACGGAAAACACCGGGGAGCTGTTTTTT; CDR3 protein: CASSLLSTENTGELFF
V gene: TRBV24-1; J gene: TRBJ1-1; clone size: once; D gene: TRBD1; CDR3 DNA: TGTGCCACCAGTGATTCTGGGACAGGGGGCGGGGAAGCTTTCTTT; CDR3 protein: CATSDSGTGGGEAFF
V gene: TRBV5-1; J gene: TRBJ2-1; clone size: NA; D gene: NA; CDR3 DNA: TGCGCCAGCAGCTCGCAGACGCCATCCTACAATGAGCAGTTCTTC; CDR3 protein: CASSSQTPSYNEQFF
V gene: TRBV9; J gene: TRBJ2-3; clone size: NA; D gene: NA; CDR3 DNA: TGTGCCAGCGCCCCGGGAAGGGTCCCAGATACGCAGTATTTT; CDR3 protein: CASAPGRVPDTQYF
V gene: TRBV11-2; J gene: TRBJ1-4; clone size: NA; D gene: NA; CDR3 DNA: TGTGCCAGCAGCTTATTAACCTACCGTGAAAAACTGTTTTTT; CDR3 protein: CASSLLTYREKLFF
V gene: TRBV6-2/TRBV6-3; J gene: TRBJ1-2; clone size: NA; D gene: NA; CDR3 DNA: TGTGCCAGCAGTTACCCCGGGACCCCGAGCTACACCTTC; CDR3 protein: CASSYPGTPSYTF
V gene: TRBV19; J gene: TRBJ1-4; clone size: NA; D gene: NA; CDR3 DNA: TGTGCCAGTAGGAGCGGCGACGAAAAACTGTTTTTT; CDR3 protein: CASRSGDEKLFF
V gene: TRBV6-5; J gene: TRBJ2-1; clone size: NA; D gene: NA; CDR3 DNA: TGTGCCAGCAGTTACGGAAGGGCCACCAATGAGCAGTTCTTC; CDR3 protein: CASSYGRATNEQFF
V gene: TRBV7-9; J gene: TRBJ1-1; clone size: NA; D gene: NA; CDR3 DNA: TGTGCCAGCAGTTTGGTAGGGACGGTTGAAGCTTTCTTT; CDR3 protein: CASSLVGTVEAFF
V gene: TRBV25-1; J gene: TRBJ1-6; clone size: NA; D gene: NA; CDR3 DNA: TGTGCCAGCAGTGAATATTTAAATAGTTCACCCCTCCACTTT; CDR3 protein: CASSEYLNSSPLHF
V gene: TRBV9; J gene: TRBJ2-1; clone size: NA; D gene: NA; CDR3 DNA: TGTGCCAGCAGCGGGACCGCCTACAATGAGCAGTTCTTC; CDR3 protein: CASSGTAYNEQFF
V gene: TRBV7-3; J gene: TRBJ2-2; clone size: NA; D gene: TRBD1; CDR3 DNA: TGTGCCAGCAGCGCGAATCTGGGACAGGGGGCCGGGGAGCTGTTTTTT; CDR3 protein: CASSANLGQGAGELFF
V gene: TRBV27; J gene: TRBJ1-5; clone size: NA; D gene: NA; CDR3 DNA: TGTGCCAGCAGTTTTTTCCCCGGGCAGCCCCAGCATTTT; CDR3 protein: CASSFFPGQPQHF
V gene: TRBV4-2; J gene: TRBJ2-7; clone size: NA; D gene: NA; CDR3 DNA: TGTGCCAGCAGCCAAGAATACGGGGACTCCTACGAGCAGTACTTC; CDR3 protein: CASSQEYGDSYEQYF
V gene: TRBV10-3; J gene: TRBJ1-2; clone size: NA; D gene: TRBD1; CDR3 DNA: TGTGCCATCCGCCAGGGGGCAAACTATGGCTACACCTTC; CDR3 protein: CAIRQGANYGYTF
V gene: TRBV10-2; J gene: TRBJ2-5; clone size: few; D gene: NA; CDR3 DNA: TGCGCCAGCAGCGCTAGGGAGACCCAGTACTTC; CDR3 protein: CASSARETQYF
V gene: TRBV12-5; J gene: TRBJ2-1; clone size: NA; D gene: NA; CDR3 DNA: TGTGCTAGTGGTTTGGCCGGAGATGATGAGCAGTTCTTC; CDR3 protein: CASGLAGDDEQFF
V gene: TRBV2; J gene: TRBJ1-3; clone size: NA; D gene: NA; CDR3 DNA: TGTGCCAGCAGTGAGTCAGGGAGGTTCTCTGGAAACACCATATATTTT; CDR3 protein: CASSESGRFSGNTIYF
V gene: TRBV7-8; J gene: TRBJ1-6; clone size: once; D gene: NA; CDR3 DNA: TGTGCCAGCAGCTTAGATGGGGGTAATAATTCACCCCTCCACTTT; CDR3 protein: CASSLDGGNNSPLHF
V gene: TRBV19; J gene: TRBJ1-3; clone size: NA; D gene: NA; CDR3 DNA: TGTGCCAGTAGTGGACTGACAGCCTCTGGAAACACCATATATTTT; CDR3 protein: CASSGLTASGNTIYF
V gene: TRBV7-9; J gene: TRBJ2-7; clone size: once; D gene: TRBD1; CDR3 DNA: TGTGCCAGCAGCTCCACAGGGGGTGGCGAGCAGTACTTC; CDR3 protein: CASSSTGGGEQYF